The clone carrying this T cell receptor (beta chain) is a singleton in its sample. Its antigen is unknown. Trimming removed 7 bases from V and 9 bases from J; junction bases left unmatched: 5. The CDR3 sequence is 13 residues long. These data belong to a study of T cell responses to AZD1222 COVID-19 vaccine. Study results and caveats: White British people made up most donors, females outnumbered males, and clonal diversity was possibly underestimated.

Method: immunoSEQ multiplex PCR; TCRdb's copy keeps in-frame clones and lacks some. Among 90,000 to 150,000 clones, about 90% were seen once, and the ten largest hold roughly 5.4%. The rearrangement links TRBV12-3 or TRBV12-4 to TRBJ2-1, with 11 bases that match TRBD2. The sequences come from peripheral blood, collected on day 0 of AZD1222 vaccination. The sequence derives from an adult in good health. CDR3 coding DNA: TGTGCCAGCACCAGCGGACTAGCGGGTGAGCAGTTCTTC. Residues: CASTSGLAGEQFF.